One and the same sample provided the 17 T cell receptor beta chains below, sequenced in a study of shared clonotypes between healthy human individuals. The protocol was immunoSEQ multiplex PCR, while the TCRdb copy is restricted to in-frame clones and leaves out a portion. The top ten hold approximately 1.5% of the sample, which has about a million clones, about 77% seen once. Sequenced input: memory CD4+ T cells sorted from blood. Subset indicated: CD45RA-negative fraction. These receptors were obtained from a man in his late teens or twenties in good health.

This rearrangement joins TRBV7-9 to TRBJ2-5; D possibly corresponds to TRBD1 (6 bases). This CDR3 is 13 amino acids long. The V end lost 5 bases, the J end lost 1 base, and 8 bases lay between the germline ends. Germline V gene sequence: CDR1 SEHNR, CDR2 FQNEAQ (reference sequence). The CDR3, as DNA: TGTGCCAGCAGCAAGGACAGCCAAGAGACCCAGTACTTC. It codes for CASSKDSQETQYF.

The chain has TRBV25-1 and TRBJ2-1; D remains ambiguous. The CDR3 consists of 14 residues. V lost 1 base, J lost 6 bases, and 10 bases lay in between. Per the germline V gene, CDR1 is MGHDK and CDR2 is SYGVNS. CDR3 in DNA: TGTGCCAGCAGTGAATTTAAGAAATTCAATGAGCAGTTCTTC. Translation gives CASSEFKKFNEQFF.

The rearrangement uses TRBV19 and TRBJ2-1, with 8 bases that match TRBD2. CDR1 is LNHDA and CDR2 is SQIVND in the germline V gene (reference sequence). The CDR3 contains 15 residues. Trimming took 7 bases from V and 5 from J; bases not matched to a gene: 10. The CDR3 nucleotides read TGTGCCAGTAAGCTTAGGGGACTAGGAAACAATGAGCAGTTCTTC. This encodes CASKLRGLGNNEQFF.

This clone has only a few counts. A junction end diverges from the germline sequence, so it may reflect a read error. The chain uses TRBV5-4 and TRBJ2-7; 14 nucleotides match TRBD2. The CDR3 runs to 19 residues. From germline, CDR1 is SGHNT and CDR2 YYREEE (reference sequence). Here the CDR3 reads CASRLGGLAGVGGFGEQYF. CDR3 sequence (DNA): TGTGCCAGCAGGTTGGGGGGACTAGCGGGAGTTGGAGGCTTTGGGGAGCAGTACTTC.

The chain has TRBV5-6 and TRBJ2-5, with D perhaps TRBD2 (7 bases). The CDR3 totals 19 residues. The V gene's germline CDR1 is SGHDT and CDR2 YYEEEE. V lost 2 bases, J lost 5 bases, and 28 bases lay in between. CDR3 amino acids: CASSFEEGGRLGRRETQYF. In DNA form, the CDR3 reads TGTGCCAGCAGCTTTGAGGAGGGGGGGAGGCTCGGCCGACGGGAGACCCAGTACTTC. The whole variable domain, filled in from reference TRBV5-6 and TRBJ2-5, reads DAGVTQSPTHLIKTRGQQVTLRCSPKSGHDTVSWYQQALGQGPQFIFQYYEEEERQRGNFPDRFSGHQFPNYSSELNVNALLLGDSALYLCASSFEEGGRLGRRETQYFGPGTRLLVL.

The rearrangement uses TRBV5-6 and TRBJ2-1, with D possibly being TRBD1 or TRBD2 (5 bases each). The CDR3 is made up of 14 amino acids. The V gene's germline CDR1 is SGHDT and CDR2 YYEEEE. V shed 4 bases and J shed 9 bases, with 17 bases lying between them. The CDR3 loop reads CASSLGTHSGEQFF. For the CDR3, the DNA is TGTGCCAGCAGCCTCGGGACCCACAGTGGTGAGCAGTTCTTC.

This clone was seen a single time. This rearrangement joins TRBV7-2 to TRBJ1-6; 7 bases fit TRBD1. Per the germline V gene, CDR1 is SGHTA and CDR2 is FQGNSA. CDR3 length equals 15 residues. V dropped 4 bases and J dropped 10; count of bases not matched to a gene: 10. The CDR3 spells CASSSGQLIYSPLHF. The DNA for the CDR3 is TGTGCCAGCAGCTCGGGACAGCTCATTTACTCACCCCTCCACTTT.

This clone was found many times. The V gene is TRBV6-1, the J gene TRBJ2-5, with 11 nucleotides matching TRBD2. V was pared by 6 bases and J by 4 bases, with 4 bases of the junction left unmatched. Germline V lookup: CDR1 MNHNS, CDR2 SASEGT. CDR3 length: 14 amino acids. The CDR3 bases are TGTGCCAGCAGAAAACTAGCGGGAGTAGAGACCCAGTACTTC. Its translation: CASRKLAGVETQYF.

The J gene is TRBJ2-4, the V gene TRBV7-2; possibly TRBD2 for D (5 bases). V was shortened by 3 bases and J by 14 bases, with 17 bases between the two germline ends. Germline assignment: CDR1 SGHTA and CDR2 FQGNSA. The CDR3 sequence is 13 residues long. The CDR3 is CASSLTGKHDEYF. The CDR3 bases are TGTGCCAGCAGCTTGACGGGAAAACACGATGAGTACTTC.

The V call is TRBV2, the J call TRBJ2-3; D may be TRBD1 (5 bases). CDR3 length equals 16 residues. Germline V lookup: CDR1 SNHLY, CDR2 FYNNEI. V shed 0 bases and J shed 0 bases, with 10 bases lying between them. Written as DNA, the CDR3 is TGTGCCAGCAGTGAAGCGGACATTGCTAGCACAGATACGCAGTATTTT. Translation gives CASSEADIASTDTQYF.

The chain combines TRBV6-5 with TRBJ1-5; D possibly corresponds to TRBD1 (5 bases). Germline V gene sequence: CDR1 MNHEY, CDR2 SVGAGI. The CDR3 runs to 13 residues. The V and J ends lost 5 bases and 6 bases respectively, with 11 bases between them. The CDR3: CASSRTSGQPQHF. In nucleotides, the CDR3 is TGTGCCAGCAGTAGGACATCAGGTCAGCCCCAGCATTTT.

The genes are TRBV4-1 and TRBJ2-5, with D perhaps TRBD2 (6 bases). Germline CDR1 MGHRA, CDR2 YSYEKL. The CDR3 totals 16 residues. V was shortened by 0 bases and J by 9 bases, with 20 bases between the two germline ends. CDR3 sequence (DNA): TGCGCCAGCAGCCAAGATTCGGGGCCCCGTTGGGGGGCCCAGTACTTC. It yields the protein CASSQDSGPRWGAQYF.

This sequence joins TRBV7-9 and TRBJ1-4, with TRBD1 matching 8 bases. The CDR3 extends over 15 amino acids. V was clipped by 1 base and J by 3 bases; unmatched bases: 1. CDR1 is SEHNR and CDR2 is FQNEAQ in the germline V gene (reference sequence). In nucleotides, the CDR3 is TGTGCCAGCAGCTTAGAGACAGGGGCTAATGAAAAACTGTTTTTT. Protein sequence: CASSLETGANEKLFF.

This chain uses TRBV19 with TRBJ1-1, with D possibly matching TRBD1 (5 bases). CDR1 is LNHDA, CDR2 SQIVND, per germline (reference sequence). V was shortened by 3 bases and J by 4 bases, with 18 bases between the two germline ends. This CDR3 has 16 residues. The CDR3: CASSIGGRGVATEAFF. The CDR3 coding sequence is TGTGCCAGTAGTATTGGGGGAAGAGGGGTAGCCACTGAAGCTTTCTTT.

This chain uses TRBV5-1 with TRBJ1-1; the D gene is possibly TRBD1 (6 bases). The CDR3 covers 15 residues. Germline CDR1 reads SGHRS; CDR2 reads YFSETQ. V lost 0 bases, J lost 2 bases, and 11 bases lay in between. Here the CDR3 DNA reads TGCGCCAGCAGCTTGGTCGGACAGATAAACACTGAAGCTTTCTTT. Residues: CASSLVGQINTEAFF.

The chain has TRBV7-2 and TRBJ2-3; D uncertain. The V gene's germline CDR1 is SGHTA and CDR2 FQGNSA. The CDR3 length is 14 residues. Trimming shortened V by 1 base and J by 3 bases, and 8 bases separated the two germline ends. In DNA, the CDR3 is TGTGCCAGCAGCTTAGGCCAGCAGACAGATACGCAGTATTTT. Translation gives CASSLGQQTDTQYF.

The V and J genes are TRBV6-1 and TRBJ2-4, with D possibly matching TRBD2 (6 bases). Germline-derived CDR1 and CDR2 are MNHNS and SASEGT. The CDR3 contains 15 residues. V dropped 1 base and J dropped 7 bases, with 14 bases sitting between them. The CDR3 DNA is TGTGCCAGCAGTGAAGTAGGGGTTGGGGGGAACATTCAGTACTTC. It is translated as CASSEVGVGGNIQYF.